These 21 T cell receptor beta chains were all obtained from the same sample, sequenced in a study of blood T cell repertoires in COVID-19. Sequencing was performed with immunoSEQ multiplex PCR; in TCRdb, only in-frame clones are kept and a portion is missing. Of under 400,000 clones detected, roughly 90% appear once; the ten largest clones hold less than 3.5%. Sequenced material: peripheral blood. The receptors originated from a young woman with COVID-19, enrolled during active disease.

The rearrangement uses TRBV24-1 and TRBJ2-3; the match to TRBD1 covers 9 bases. Germline CDR1 and CDR2: KGHDR and SFDVKD. V shed 5 bases, J shed 4 bases, and the junction held 3 bases outside the gene matches. This CDR3 comprises 14 residues. Written as DNA, the CDR3 is TGTGCCACCAGTGGGGACAGGGATCCAGATACGCAGTATTTT. Encoded protein: CATSGDRDPDTQYF.

This sequence joins TRBV7-6 and TRBJ1-5; TRBD1 matches at 7 bases. Trimming cost V 1 base and J 4 bases; bases outside gene matches: 7. There are 16 residues in the CDR3. CDR1 SGHVS and CDR2 FNYEAQ come from the germline V gene. The DNA for the CDR3 is TGTGCCAGCAGCTTAGGGGGGGACAGACCTAATCAGCCCCAGCATTTT. Residues: CASSLGGDRPNQPQHF.

The rearrangement joins TRBV4-1 to TRBJ1-1; D might be TRBD1 (5 bases). Germline V gene data show CDR1 as MGHRA and CDR2 as YSYEKL. Trimming left V 0 bases short and J 2 bases short, with 7 bases between. This CDR3 comprises 14 residues. CDR3 loop: CASSQDRVNTEAFF. The CDR3, as DNA: TGCGCCAGCAGCCAAGACAGGGTCAACACTGAAGCTTTCTTT.

The chain carries TRBV28 and TRBJ1-1; TRBD1 agrees at 11 bases. J lost 11 bases, V lost 6 bases, and 14 bases had no gene match. CDR3 length equals 15 residues. CDR1 is MDHEN and CDR2 is SYDVKM in the germline V gene. The CDR3, as DNA: TGTGCCAGCAGCCCTCCGGGACAGGGGGGTCGAGGGGCTTTCTTT. Protein sequence: CASSPPGQGGRGAFF.

In this sample, this clone turned up many times. The chain combines TRBV2 with TRBJ2-2; 7 nucleotides agree with TRBD2. CDR1 is SNHLY and CDR2 is FYNNEI in the germline V gene. The CDR3 loop spans 15 amino acids. With 5 bases clipped from V and 6 bases from J, the junction kept 9 bases outside the gene matches. The CDR3 here is CASSYYVRGAGELFF. The CDR3 DNA follows: TGTGCCAGCAGTTACTATGTCCGGGGGGCCGGGGAGCTGTTTTTT.

The J gene is TRBJ2-7, the V gene TRBV19, with D maybe TRBD1 (6 bases). Germline V gene lookup returns CDR1 LNHDA and CDR2 SQIVND (reference sequence). Trimming removed 5 bases at V and 3 bases at J, with 11 bases between. This CDR3 is 13 amino acids long. Here the CDR3 DNA reads TGTGCCAGTAGTTCCTGGACAGACTACGAGCAGTACTTC. It translates to CASSSWTDYEQYF.

This chain's CDR3 is CASSRGLAGVVEQFF. The CDR3 nucleotides are TGTGCCAGCAGCCGCGGACTAGCGGGAGTCGTAGAGCAGTTCTTC. The chain carries TRBV3-1 (or the pseudogene TRBV3-2) and TRBJ2-1, with TRBD2 matching 13 bases. The length of the CDR3 is 15 residues. V trimming: 4 bases; J trimming: 10 bases; junction bases outside the gene matches: 7. Germline loops: CDR1 LGHDT, CDR2 YNNKEL (reference sequence).

The V gene is TRBV11-3, the J gene TRBJ1-1; TRBD1 aligns across 7 bases. The CDR3 has 15 residues. Trimming cost V 1 base and J 4 bases; bases outside gene matches: 6. Germline CDR1 is SGHNT and CDR2 is YENEEA. Written as DNA, the CDR3 is TGTGCCAGCAGCTTAGCGAGGGGGCTAAGCACTGAAGCTTTCTTT. Its protein is CASSLARGLSTEAFF.

J is TRBJ2-5 and V is TRBV14; 8 bases are shared with TRBD1. With 4 bases clipped from V and 3 bases from J, the junction kept 13 bases outside the gene matches. CDR3 length: 17 amino acids. From germline, CDR1 is SGHDN and CDR2 FVKESK. Here the CDR3 reads CASSPPRTGIWKETQYF. The CDR3 DNA reads as TGTGCCAGCAGCCCTCCCCGGACAGGGATTTGGAAAGAGACCCAGTACTTC.

The chain is built from TRBV27 and TRBJ2-5, with TRBD2 matching over 14 bases. Losses at the gene ends were 5 bases for V and 5 bases for J; bases not matched to a gene: 10. Per the germline V gene, CDR1 is MNHEY and CDR2 is SMNVEV (reference sequence). The CDR3 length is 17 residues. The CDR3 loop is CASSPQGTSGSRETQYF. The DNA of the CDR3 is TGTGCCAGCAGTCCCCAAGGGACTAGCGGGAGTAGGGAGACCCAGTACTTC.

The V gene is TRBV27, the J gene TRBJ1-2; no clear D gene. Germline assignment: CDR1 MNHEY and CDR2 SMNVEV (reference sequence). The CDR3 loop spans 15 amino acids. Trimming removed 4 bases from V and 8 bases from J, with 20 bases in between. CDR3 loop: CASSSREKGSVGYTF. In DNA form, the CDR3 reads TGTGCCAGCAGTTCCCGGGAAAAAGGATCAGTAGGCTACACCTTC.

CDR3 region: CAWNNLGQGEEKLFF. CDR3 nucleotides: TGTGCCTGGAACAATCTAGGGCAGGGTGAGGAAAAACTGTTTTTT. V usage is TRBV30 and J usage is TRBJ1-4; perhaps TRBD1 as D (5 bases). V was pared by 4 bases and J by 8 bases, with 20 bases between. The germline V gene encodes CDR1 GTSNPN and CDR2 SVGIG (reference sequence). The CDR3 loop spans 15 amino acids.

The gene calls are TRBV18 and TRBJ2-7; weak D call: TRBD1 (6 bases). The CDR3 has 12 residues. V lost 3 bases, J lost 7 bases, and 10 bases lay in between. CDR1 and CDR2 (germline): KGHSH, LQKENI. CDR3 sequence: CASSPDSGEQYF. CDR3 DNA sequence: TGTGCCAGCTCACCGGACAGTGGGGAGCAGTACTTC.

V gene TRBV5-1 combines with J gene TRBJ1-2; 9 nucleotides agree with TRBD1. J lost 8 bases, V lost 4 bases, and 12 bases had no gene match. The CDR3 has 15 amino acids. Looked up from germline, CDR1 is SGHRS and CDR2 is YFSETQ. The CDR3 DNA is TGCGCCAGCAGCCGACGCCTAGGGACAGGGAAGGGCTACACCTTC. Its protein is CASSRRLGTGKGYTF.

This clone has just one count. V usage is TRBV5-1 and J usage is TRBJ1-3, with D tentatively TRBD1 (5 bases). The CDR3 length is 15 residues. Trimming stripped 3 bases from V and 0 bases from J, with 10 bases between. The germline V gene has CDR1 SGHRS and CDR2 YFSETQ. Written as DNA, the CDR3 is TGCGCCAGCAGCTATTCAGACAGCTCTGGAAACACCATATATTTT. Translation gives CASSYSDSSGNTIYF.

The chain carries TRBV18 and TRBJ1-2; 7 nucleotides match TRBD1. This CDR3 has 14 residues. Germline V gene data show CDR1 as KGHSH and CDR2 as LQKENI. V lost 3 bases to trimming and J lost 4 bases; unmatched junction nucleotides: 5. The CDR3 loop is CASSPSGQFYGYTF. CDR3 DNA sequence: TGTGCCAGCTCACCTTCGGGACAGTTCTATGGCTACACCTTC.

The CDR3: CASSLPGEKLFF. The CDR3 DNA is TGTGCCAGCAGCTTGCCAGGGGAAAAACTGTTTTTT. The chain carries TRBV5-4 and TRBJ1-4; TRBD1 is a possible D gene (5 bases). The V and J ends lost 1 base and 8 bases respectively, with 6 bases between them. Looked up from germline, CDR1 is SGHNT and CDR2 is YYREEE (reference sequence). This CDR3 is built from 12 residues.

This chain connects TRBV5-1 to TRBJ1-1, with 7 bases aligning to TRBD1. The germline V gene has CDR1 SGHRS and CDR2 YFSETQ. The CDR3 has 14 amino acids. V lost 4 bases, J lost 4 bases, and 7 bases stayed unmatched. The CDR3 here is CASSRDRPITEAFF. In DNA, the CDR3 is TGCGCCAGCAGCCGGGACAGACCGATCACTGAAGCTTTCTTT. The full variable domain, in which reference TRBV5-1 and TRBJ1-1 provide the parts outside the CDR3, is KAGVTQTPRYLIKTRGQQVTLSCSPISGHRSVSWYQQTPGQGLQFLFEYFSETQRNKGNFPGRFSGRQFSNSRSEMNVSTLELGDSALYLCASSRDRPITEAFFGQGTRLTVV.

J is TRBJ1-2 and V is TRBV6-5; TRBD1 matches 7 bases. Germline trimming cut 6 bases from V and 8 bases from J; bases unmatched to any gene: 6. The CDR3 has 12 amino acids. The germline V gene has CDR1 MNHEY and CDR2 SVGAGI. CDR3 sequence reads: CASRTGTYGYTF. For the CDR3, the DNA is TGTGCCAGCAGGACAGGGACGTACGGCTACACCTTC.

This clone was picked up one time. The chain links TRBV4-1 to TRBJ1-4, with TRBD1 identical over 9 bases. Germline loops: CDR1 MGHRA, CDR2 YSYEKL. This CDR3 has 16 residues. With 1 base clipped from V and 5 bases from J, the junction kept 5 bases outside the gene matches. For the CDR3, the DNA is TGCGCCAGCAGCCAAGTTTTGGGACAGGGAAATGAAAAACTGTTTTTT. This encodes CASSQVLGQGNEKLFF.

V and J are TRBV4-2 and TRBJ2-7, with 7 nucleotides matching TRBD1. This CDR3 has 14 residues. CDR1 LGHNA and CDR2 YNFKEQ come from the germline V gene. V was clipped by 1 base and J by 2 bases; unmatched bases: 2. The CDR3: CASSQGDSPYEQYF. In DNA, the CDR3 is TGTGCCAGCAGCCAAGGGGACAGCCCCTACGAGCAGTACTTC.